The sample holds one count of the clone carrying this TCR beta chain. The RNA input was about 0.5 to 1 ug, and it was reverse transcribed with random hexamers. One entry per CDR3 protein, called by TCRdb with MiXCR from the immunoSEQ multiplex PCR reads. The sample includes a few hundred thousand distinct CDR3 sequences, 95% of them seen just once. Sequencing of TCR beta was undertaken in CD8+ and CD4+ T cells derived from blood. The multiple sclerosis controls were treatment-naive patients with relapsing-remitting disease that was stable or active. TEMRA cells were enriched by FACS, while CD8+ and CD4+ T cells were obtained through a negative isolation that was performed magnetically. The entry originates in a study of CD8 T cells in Susac syndrome. This sequence was found in a human donor with multiple sclerosis. The source material was CD4+ T cells from PBMCs.

CDR3 loop: CATLSGYEQYF. The CDR3 nucleotides read TGTGCCACCCTCTCGGGATACGAGCAGTACTTC. V gene TRBV6-5 combines with J gene TRBJ2-7; D possibly corresponds to TRBD2 (5 bases). The germline V gene encodes CDR1 MNHEY and CDR2 SVGAGI. The V end lost 10 bases, the J end lost 4 bases, and 11 bases lay between the germline ends. This CDR3 is built from 11 residues.